This T cell receptor (beta chain) derives from a study of HIV-infected children after antiretroviral therapy interruption. Whole-study context: Interruption group median age roughly 10 years; continuous group roughly 8 years.

The treatment: PENTA 11 planned treatment interruption arm or continuous ART arm. At least 24 weeks of at least three-drug ART, in children 2 to 15 years. This clonotype was counted at least ten times. The germline gives CDR1 SQVTM, CDR2 ANQGSEA. V was shortened by 4 bases and J by 3 bases, with 7 bases between the two germline ends. The CDR3 runs 12 residues. Unique molecular identifiers were included in an RNA-based 3' RACE TCR library. TCRdb re-analysed the 3' RACE reads in MiXCR, keeping a single row per CDR3 protein. The sample comprises about 50,000 distinct CDR3 sequences, around 4.5% of which are singletons, and about 0.7% rests with the top ten.

The V and J genes are TRBV29-1 and TRBJ1-5, with D possibly being TRBD1 (5 bases). The sequences come from CD45RA+ CD4+ T cells from PBMCs, pooled from several time points, collected from a donor given antiretroviral therapy, either interrupted or continuous. The subset was: naive CD4+ CD45RA+ CD45RO- T cells. This clonotype was obtained from a pool of human donors with HIV. The chain's CDR3 is CSVGQPNQPQHF. CDR3 nucleotides: TGCAGCGTTGGACAGCCCAATCAGCCCCAGCATTTT.